These T cell receptor beta chains were read from a single sample in a study of blood T cell repertoires in COVID-19. Only in-frame clones appear in the TCRdb table, and some are missing; sequencing was by immunoSEQ multiplex PCR. The table has some 300,000 clones, more than 80% seen once. Material for sequencing was peripheral blood. These receptors were obtained from a woman in her fifties or sixties with COVID-19, enrolled during active disease. Each CDR3 is given with its conserved first and last residue. D genes are given only for firm matches. Clone size is stated in some rows and not others, as once, few, many or a class when expanded.

D gene	V gene	J gene	clone size	CDR3 DNA	CDR3 protein
-	TRBV12-5	TRBJ2-3	-	TGTGCTAGTGGTTTGGGGCTAGTTTCGAGCACAGATACGCAGTATTTT	CASGLGLVSSTDTQYF
TRBD1	TRBV6-5	TRBJ1-6	-	TGTGCCAGTAGCGGACAGGACTATAATTCACCCCTCCACTTT	CASSGQDYNSPLHF
TRBD1	TRBV6-2/TRBV6-3	TRBJ2-7	-	TGTGCCAGCAGTGTACAGGGGTACGAGCAGTACTTC	CASSVQGYEQYF
-	TRBV10-3	TRBJ2-2	-	TGTGCCATCGGTCTCGACCTACCGGGAGTTGGGACCGGGGAGCTGTTTTTT	CAIGLDLPGVGTGELFF
-	TRBV11-2	TRBJ2-3	-	TGTGCCAGCAGTAATGGACAGCCAGATACGCAGTATTTT	CASSNGQPDTQYF
-	TRBV13	TRBJ2-1	-	TGTGCCAGCAGCTTAGAAATAGCAGGGGCTGCCTACAATGAGCAGTTCTTC	CASSLEIAGAAYNEQFF
TRBD1	TRBV29-1	TRBJ1-4	-	TGCAGCGTTGAGGGACAGGGGGGAAAACTGTTTTTT	CSVEGQGGKLFF
TRBD1	TRBV29-1	TRBJ1-2	-	TGCAGCGTTGCCAGGACAGGGGACGGCTATGGCTACACCTTC	CSVARTGDGYGYTF
TRBD1	TRBV19	TRBJ1-5	-	TGTGCCAGTAGTATAGTGACAGGGTCGGATCAGCCCCAGCATTTT	CASSIVTGSDQPQHF
TRBD2	TRBV7-9	TRBJ2-1	-	TGTGCCAGCAGCTTAGGGACTAGCGGAAGCTTGGGGCAGTTCTTC	CASSLGTSGSLGQFF
TRBD1	TRBV10-2	TRBJ1-4	-	TGCGCCAGCAGTAGGGGGCAAACTCCTGAAAAACTGTTTTTT	CASSRGQTPEKLFF
-	TRBV2	TRBJ2-1	-	TGTGCCAGCAGGGGCCTCGGGGGGCTTGTCTATGAGCAGTTCTTC	CASRGLGGLVYEQFF
-	TRBV11-3	TRBJ1-1	-	TGTGCCAGCAGCTCCGAGGACAGATTGAACACTGAAGCTTTCTTT	CASSSEDRLNTEAFF
-	TRBV2	TRBJ2-1	-	TGTGCCAGCACCAGCCGGGACACCCCTCTACGGGAGCAGTTCTTC	CASTSRDTPLREQFF
TRBD1	TRBV4-2	TRBJ2-5	-	TGTGCCAGCAGCCAAGGGACAGGGGCCCAGTACTTC	CASSQGTGAQYF
-	TRBV12-5	TRBJ1-1	once	TGTGCTAGTGGATACCACACCGGGATTCTGGAAGCTTTCTTT	CASGYHTGILEAFF
-	TRBV5-6	TRBJ2-1	-	TGTGCCAGCAGCTTCGGCGGGTACAATGAGCAGTTCTTC	CASSFGGYNEQFF
TRBD1	TRBV5-1	TRBJ2-6	-	TGCGCCAGCAGCACTCAGGGGACAGGGGGCAGACTTGGTGGGGCCAACGTCCTGACTTTC	CASSTQGTGGRLGGANVLTF
TRBD1	TRBV18	TRBJ1-1	once	TGTGCCAGCTCACCTTTGGGACAGGGGAACACTGAAGCTTTCTTT	CASSPLGQGNTEAFF
TRBD1	TRBV19	TRBJ1-2	-	TGTGCCAGTAGTATCACCCTGGGACAGGGATCCTATGGCTACACCTTC	CASSITLGQGSYGYTF
-	TRBV4-2	TRBJ2-6	-	TGTGCCAGCAGCCAAGCAGGCTCTGGGGCCAACGTCCTGACTTTC	CASSQAGSGANVLTF
-	TRBV7-3	TRBJ2-3	-	TGTGCCAGCAGCGCCCGACTAGGCGGCACAGATACGCAGTATTTT	CASSARLGGTDTQYF